This entry describes one T cell receptor beta chain. This sample stems from a study of blood T cell repertoires in COVID-19. All enrollees were about 18 to 89 years old and from fewer than 30 US areas. Participants reported their clinical history, and cohort assignment relied on those reports. Trimming removed 0 bases at V and 0 bases at J, with 5 bases between. CDR3 length: 14 residues. Germline V lookup: CDR1 SGHAT, CDR2 FQNNGV. Per the study methods: Using reference gene primer amplification, nucleated cell counts were estimated. Some clones are missing from TCRdb's copy, which holds only in-frame ones; the method was immunoSEQ multiplex PCR. The V and J calls and clone size are taken from that table; D and trimming were inferred from the DNA. The table shows around 290,000 clones, with roughly nine tenths occurring only once.

Sequences were obtained from PBMCs or T cells enriched from blood (not recorded which). The receptor was derived from a young woman who had recovered from COVID-19. The chain employs TRBV11-2 and TRBJ1-1; D gene uncertain. The CDR3 reads CASSLDPMNTEAFF. CDR3 DNA: TGTGCCAGCAGCTTAGATCCCATGAACACTGAAGCTTTCTTT.